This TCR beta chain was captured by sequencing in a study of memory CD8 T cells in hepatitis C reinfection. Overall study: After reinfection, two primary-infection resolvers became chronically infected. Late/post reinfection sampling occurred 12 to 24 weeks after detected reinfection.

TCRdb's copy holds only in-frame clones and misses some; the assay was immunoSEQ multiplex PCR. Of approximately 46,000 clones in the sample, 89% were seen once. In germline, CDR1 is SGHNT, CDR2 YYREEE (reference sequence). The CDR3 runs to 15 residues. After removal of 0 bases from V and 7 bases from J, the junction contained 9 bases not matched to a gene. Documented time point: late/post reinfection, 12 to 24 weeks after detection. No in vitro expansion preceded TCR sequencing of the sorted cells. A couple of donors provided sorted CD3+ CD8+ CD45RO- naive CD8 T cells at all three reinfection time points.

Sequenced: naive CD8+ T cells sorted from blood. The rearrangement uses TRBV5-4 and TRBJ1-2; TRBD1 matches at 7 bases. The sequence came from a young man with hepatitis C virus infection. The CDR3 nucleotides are TGTGCCAGCAGCTTGGAAGAAGGGGGCGATCTTGGCTACACCTTC. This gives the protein CASSLEEGGDLGYTF.